This TCR beta chain is drawn from a study of T cell responses to AZD1222 COVID-19 vaccine. This CDR3 is built from 14 residues. Trimming removed 2 bases from V and 0 bases from J, with 8 bases in between. Germline assignment: CDR1 GTSNPN and CDR2 SVGIG (reference sequence). Method: immunoSEQ multiplex PCR; TCRdb's copy keeps in-frame clones and lacks some. The top ten hold 3% to 4% of the sample, which has about 150,000 clones, about 87% seen once. The rearrangement uses TRBV30 and TRBJ1-5; D not resolved. The receptor was derived from an adult in good health. The sample here was peripheral blood, taken on day 0 of MenACWY control vaccination. CDR3 nucleotides: TGTGCCTGGAGTCGGACGGATAGCAATCAGCCCCAGCATTTT. Its protein is CAWSRTDSNQPQHF.